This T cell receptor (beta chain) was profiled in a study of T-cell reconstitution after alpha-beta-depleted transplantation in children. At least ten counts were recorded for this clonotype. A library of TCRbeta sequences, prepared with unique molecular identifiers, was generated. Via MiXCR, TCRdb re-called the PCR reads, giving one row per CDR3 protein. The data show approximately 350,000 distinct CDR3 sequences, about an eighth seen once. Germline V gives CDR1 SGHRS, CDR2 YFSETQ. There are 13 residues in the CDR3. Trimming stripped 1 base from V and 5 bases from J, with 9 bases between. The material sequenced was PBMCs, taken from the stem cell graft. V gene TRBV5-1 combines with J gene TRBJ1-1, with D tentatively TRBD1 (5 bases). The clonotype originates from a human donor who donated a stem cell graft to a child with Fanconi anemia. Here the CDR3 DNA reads TGCGCCAGCAGCTTGCAGACAGAAACTGAAGCTTTCTTT. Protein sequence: CASSLQTETEAFF.